One sample yielded the 10 T cell receptor beta chains listed below, sequenced in a study of T cell responses to AZD1222 COVID-19 vaccine. Some clones are missing from TCRdb's copy, which holds only in-frame ones; the method was immunoSEQ multiplex PCR. This sample has some 63,000 clones, with approximately 92% found just once. This sample comprised peripheral blood, obtained 28 days after the second AZD1222 dose. The origin of the receptors is an adult who received the AZD1222 COVID-19 vaccine.

This clone was recorded only once. This chain uses TRBV9 with TRBJ2-2; 7 bases match TRBD1. There are 15 residues in the CDR3. The ends lost 6 bases at V and 1 base at J; junction bases unmatched: 6. Germline assignment: CDR1 SGDLS and CDR2 YYNGEE. The CDR3 sequence: CASTHRDRNTGELFF. The CDR3, as DNA: TGTGCCAGCACCCATCGGGACAGGAACACCGGGGAGCTGTTTTTT.

This rearrangement joins TRBV5-1 to TRBJ2-3; D gene unclear. Trimming left V 2 bases short and J 1 base short, with 8 bases between. The CDR3 contains 14 residues. Germline V gene data show CDR1 as SGHRS and CDR2 as YFSETQ. The CDR3 here is CASSFKPGTDTQYF. CDR3 sequence (DNA): TGCGCCAGCAGCTTTAAGCCAGGCACAGATACGCAGTATTTT.

The rearrangement joins TRBV5-4 to TRBJ1-1; possible D gene TRBD1, 6 bases. Trimming pared 4 bases from V and 7 bases from J, leaving 20 bases between. CDR1 is SGHNT and CDR2 is YYREEE in the germline V gene (reference sequence). This CDR3 has 15 residues. CDR3: CASSQPGTKIFEAFF. CDR3 nucleotides: TGTGCCAGCAGCCAGCCCGGGACAAAGATTTTTGAAGCTTTCTTT.

The chain uses TRBV19 and TRBJ1-6, with a weak D call TRBD1 (5 bases). V lost 6 bases and J 7 bases, leaving 10 bases between the germline ends. From germline, CDR1 is LNHDA and CDR2 SQIVND (reference sequence). This CDR3 comprises 13 residues. The CDR3 DNA reads as TGTGCCAGTAGGTGGGGACCCAATTCACCCCTCCACTTT. It yields the protein CASRWGPNSPLHF.

This rearrangement joins TRBV5-1 to TRBJ2-1; TRBD2 matches 8 bases. V lost 3 bases to trimming and J lost 5 bases; unmatched junction nucleotides: 4. CDR1 is SGHRS and CDR2 is YFSETQ in the germline V gene. This CDR3 spans 14 amino acids. The CDR3 loop reads CASSSLSGNNEQFF. CDR3 in DNA: TGCGCCAGCAGCTCTCTTAGCGGGAACAATGAGCAGTTCTTC.

The chain links TRBV6-1 to TRBJ1-1, with D possibly matching TRBD1 (5 bases). From germline, CDR1 is MNHNS and CDR2 SASEGT. V lost 5 bases and J 5 bases, leaving 18 bases between the germline ends. The CDR3 runs to 15 residues. CDR3 DNA: TGTGCCAGCAGTTTCGGTGGCCAGGGTGTAACTGAAGCTTTCTTT. This gives the protein CASSFGGQGVTEAFF.

The chain has TRBV9 and TRBJ2-1; no clear D. This CDR3 is built from 16 residues. V was trimmed by 0 bases and J by 3 bases, leaving 13 bases between them. CDR1 is SGDLS, CDR2 YYNGEE, per germline. The DNA for the CDR3 is TGTGCCAGCAGCGTAGAGGCGTCCTCAATCTACAATGAGCAGTTCTTC. This gives the protein CASSVEASSIYNEQFF.

In nucleotides, the CDR3 is TGTGCCAGCAGCTGGCAGAGCAATCAGCCCCAGCATTTT. Amino acid sequence: CASSWQSNQPQHF. V is TRBV7-9 and J is TRBJ1-5, with no clear D. Trimming cost V 4 bases and J 1 base, with 5 bases left between them. Germline CDR1 is SEHNR and CDR2 is FQNEAQ (reference sequence). This CDR3 has 13 amino acids. Variable domain in full (rest from reference TRBV7-9 and TRBJ1-5): DTGVSQNPRHKITKRGQNVTFRCDPISEHNRLYWYRQTLGQGPEFLTYFQNEAQLEKSRLLSDRFSAERPKGSFSTLEIQRTEQGDSAMYLCASSWQSNQPQHFGDGTRLSIL.

The rearrangement links TRBV19 to TRBJ2-7; D may be TRBD1 (6 bases). The CDR3 sequence is 13 residues long. Germline-derived CDR1 and CDR2 are LNHDA and SQIVND (reference sequence). V lost 7 bases, J lost 4 bases, and 14 bases lay in between. This CDR3 reads CASKGHDTYEQYF. As DNA, the CDR3 is TGTGCCAGTAAGGGACACGACACTTACGAGCAGTACTTC.

The chain links TRBV18 to TRBJ2-7; TRBD2 matches 10 bases. With 5 bases clipped from V and 0 bases from J, the junction kept 10 bases outside the gene matches. The CDR3 loop spans 17 amino acids. Germline values: CDR1 KGHSH, CDR2 LQKENI. CDR3 nucleotides: TGTGCCAGCTCAGCTGACTTAGCGGGAGGTTCCTCCTACGAGCAGTACTTC. Its protein is CASSADLAGGSSYEQYF.